Listed here are 32 T cell receptor beta chains from one sample, sequenced in a study of immune evolution from preneoplasia to lung adenocarcinoma. Sequenced by immunoSEQ multiplex PCR; TCRdb stores in-frame clones only, minus some. Of almost 3,000 clones listed, 70% to 90% are singletons. The sample was FFPE adjacent normal lung tissue. These TCRs come from a person aged 60-80 years with lung adenocarcinoma.

The chain recombines TRBV2 with TRBJ2-5; TRBD1 matches at 7 bases. V shed 6 bases and J 5 bases; nucleotides not matched to a gene: 9. The CDR3 is 14 residues long. Germline lookup yields CDR1 SNHLY and CDR2 FYNNEI. The CDR3 reads CASRTTGKVETQYF. The CDR3 region has the DNA TGTGCCAGCAGGACGACAGGGAAGGTGGAGACCCAGTACTTC.

The chain employs TRBV9 and TRBJ2-7; maybe TRBD2 (6 bases). Trimming left V 0 bases short and J 3 bases short, with 13 bases between. The CDR3 length is 15 residues. Germline assignment: CDR1 SGDLS and CDR2 YYNGEE. CDR3 DNA: TGTGCCAGCAGCGTAGCCCCGGGGGAAAACTACGAGCAGTACTTC. It yields the protein CASSVAPGENYEQYF.

CDR3 sequence: CASTLDGETQYF. The CDR3 coding sequence is TGTGCCAGCACCCTTGACGGGGAGACCCAGTACTTC. The chain carries TRBV6-6 and TRBJ2-5; D is unclear. The CDR3 spans 12 residues. The V and J ends lost 7 bases and 5 bases respectively, with 11 bases between them. Germline-derived CDR1 and CDR2 are MNHNY and SVGAGI (reference sequence).

This sequence joins TRBV30 and TRBJ2-1; no definite D call. The CDR3 length is 13 residues. The V gene lost 3 bases and the J gene lost 5 bases, with 11 bases spanning the gap. Germline V lookup: CDR1 GTSNPN, CDR2 SVGIG (reference sequence). CDR3 sequence: CAWSSEKDNEQFF. The CDR3 DNA reads as TGTGCCTGGAGCTCGGAGAAGGACAATGAGCAGTTCTTC.

The chain uses TRBV7-9 and TRBJ1-5; TRBD1 might be the D (5 bases). The germline CDR1 and CDR2 sequences are SEHNR and FQNEAQ (reference sequence). The CDR3 is 15 amino acids. V shed 1 base and J shed 0 bases, with 7 bases lying between them. CDR3 sequence reads: CASSLGTTSNQPQHF. CDR3 bases: TGTGCCAGCAGCTTAGGGACAACTAGCAATCAGCCCCAGCATTTT.

This clone showed up just once. The chain uses TRBV7-9 and TRBJ1-2; D not resolved. Germline CDR1 and CDR2: SEHNR and FQNEAQ (reference sequence). Trimming took 1 base from V and 6 from J, leaving 21 bases between them. The CDR3 extends over 17 amino acids. CDR3 coding DNA: TGTGCCAGCAGCTTAGTTTCAGGTTCGGCGATATCTCATGGCTACACCTTC. Its translation is CASSLVSGSAISHGYTF.

The rearrangement uses TRBV7-2 and TRBJ1-5; maybe TRBD1 (6 bases). V lost 5 bases and J lost 1, with 15 bases in between. Germline V CDR1 and CDR2: SGHTA, FQGNSA. CDR3 length: 16 amino acids. As DNA, the CDR3 is TGTGCCAGCAGCACAACAGGGTCGGGAAGCAATCAGCCCCAGCATTTT. It translates to CASSTTGSGSNQPQHF.

The genes are TRBV6-1 and TRBJ2-3; 11 bases match TRBD2. Losses at the gene ends were 4 bases for V and 6 bases for J; bases not matched to a gene: 6. The CDR3 contains 15 residues. CDR1 and CDR2 from the germline V gene are MNHNS and SASEGT. CDR3 DNA: TGTGCCAGCAGTGTTAGTAGCGGGGGGGCCGATACGCAGTATTTT. This sequence encodes CASSVSSGGADTQYF.

This clone appeared a single time. The chain links TRBV12-2 to TRBJ2-6. TRBV12-2 is marked as a pseudogene. The CDR3 has 18 amino acids. CDR3 sequence reads: CASRAQSSTQSRANVLTF. DNA of the CDR3: TGTGCAAGTCGCGCACAAAGCTCCACACAAAGTCGGGCCAACGTCCTGACTTTC.

The CDR3 DNA reads as TGTGCCAGCAGTGAAGCGCTTGGGTCTGGCACTGAAGCTTTCTTT. It encodes CASSEALGSGTEAFF. The chain employs TRBV2 and TRBJ1-1; D gene ambiguous. Trimming left V 0 bases short and J 4 bases short, with 12 bases between. The CDR3 is made up of 15 amino acids. The germline V gene encodes CDR1 SNHLY and CDR2 FYNNEI. Together with reference TRBV2 and TRBJ1-1, the CDR3 gives the full variable domain: EPEVTQTPSHQVTQMGQEVILRCVPISNHLYFYWYRQILGQKVEFLVSFYNNEISEKSEIFDDQFSVERPDGSNFTLKIRSTKLEDSAMYFCASSEALGSGTEAFFGQGTRLTVV.

The CDR3 loop is CASSFYPGQGSTDTQYF. For the CDR3, the DNA is TGTGCCAGCAGTTTTTATCCGGGACAGGGGTCGACAGATACGCAGTATTTT. This chain links TRBV7-9 with TRBJ2-3, with 10 bases fitting TRBD1. The CDR3 sequence is 17 residues long. The V segment lost 6 bases and the J segment 3 bases; nucleotides outside the gene matches: 12. Germline V gene data show CDR1 as SEHNR and CDR2 as FQNEAQ (reference sequence).

The chain carries TRBV5-1 and TRBJ2-7, with 10 nucleotides matching TRBD2. In germline, CDR1 is SGHRS, CDR2 YFSETQ. Trimming removed 1 base from V and 3 bases from J; junction bases left unmatched: 4. CDR3 length equals 15 residues. The chain's CDR3 is CASSLTSGAYYEQYF. CDR3 nucleotides: TGCGCCAGCAGCTTGACTAGCGGGGCCTACTACGAGCAGTACTTC.

The DNA of the CDR3 is TGTGCCAGTAGTATGCGGGGAGGGGCCACCGGGGAGCTGTTTTTT. Translated, it gives CASSMRGGATGELFF. The rearrangement uses TRBV19 and TRBJ2-2, with 7 bases fitting TRBD2. The germline gives CDR1 LNHDA, CDR2 SQIVND (reference sequence). V was clipped by 3 bases and J by 4 bases; unmatched bases: 5. This CDR3 spans 15 amino acids.

The gene calls are TRBV30 and TRBJ1-2, with unresolved D. The CDR3 has 11 amino acids. Germline CDR1 and CDR2: GTSNPN and SVGIG (reference sequence). In DNA, the CDR3 is TGTGTCTCGAGGGAGATCTATGGCTACACCTTC. It codes for CVSREIYGYTF.

The gene calls are TRBV7-9 and TRBJ1-2; 10 bases are shared with TRBD1. This CDR3 spans 14 amino acids. Germline CDR1 reads SEHNR; CDR2 reads FQNEAQ (reference sequence). Trimming at V came to 2 bases and at J to 8 bases, leaving 5 bases not matched to a gene. The CDR3 bases are TGTGCCAGCAGCTTAATGGACAGGGGGTTGGGCTACACCTTC. Translating it yields CASSLMDRGLGYTF.

The CDR3 protein is CASSPGTTGNTIYF. Written as DNA, the CDR3 is TGTGCCAGCAGTCCAGGGACAACTGGAAACACCATATATTTT. V gene TRBV2 combines with J gene TRBJ1-3; possible D gene TRBD1, 6 bases. CDR3 length: 14 residues. The V gene's germline CDR1 is SNHLY and CDR2 FYNNEI. Trimming shortened V by 5 bases and J by 2 bases, and 10 bases separated the two germline ends.

This chain links TRBV28 with TRBJ1-2, with 8 bases lining up with TRBD1. Unmatched junction bases numbered 6, after V lost 6 bases and J lost 0 bases. Germline loops: CDR1 MDHEN, CDR2 SYDVKM. The CDR3 length is 15 residues. The CDR3 sequence: CASSSTGGANYGYTF. The CDR3 bases are TGTGCCAGCAGCTCTACAGGGGGTGCTAACTATGGCTACACCTTC.

The chain couples TRBV5-6 to TRBJ2-3; D possibly corresponds to TRBD1 (7 bases). V was shortened by 4 bases and J by 4 bases, with 13 bases between the two germline ends. CDR3 size: 14 residues. CDR1 and CDR2 from the germline V gene are SGHDT and YYEEEE. This CDR3 reads CASSLDRRADTQYF. The DNA of the CDR3 is TGTGCCAGCAGCCTGGACAGGAGGGCAGATACGCAGTATTTT.

This chain uses TRBV1 with TRBJ2-1; TRBD1, the table's D call, was not compared with the DNA. TRBV1 is noted as a pseudogene. There are 15 residues in the CDR3. DNA for the CDR3: TGCACCAGCAGCCAAGAAAACCTAGGATTAGGGGTGCAGTTCTTC. It is translated as CTSSQENLGLGVQFF.

CDR3 sequence: CASSLWGSGELFF. The CDR3, as DNA: TGTGCCAGCAGTTTGTGGGGGTCCGGGGAGCTGTTTTTT. The chain recombines TRBV27 with TRBJ2-2; D may match TRBD1 or TRBD2 (5 bases each). V gave up 3 bases and J gave up 6 bases, with 8 bases separating them. Germline V gene data show CDR1 as MNHEY and CDR2 as SMNVEV (reference sequence). CDR3 length: 13 residues.

The chain carries TRBV7-3 and TRBJ1-1; maybe TRBD1 (5 bases). With 2 bases removed from V and 4 bases from J, the gap between germline ends came to 14 bases. The CDR3 covers 15 residues. The germline CDR1 and CDR2 sequences are SGHTA and FQGTGA. CDR3 bases: TGTGCCAGCAGCTTACGGGACTTTGGTGGCACTGAAGCTTTCTTT. This codes for CASSLRDFGGTEAFF.

The rearrangement joins TRBV7-9 to TRBJ1-1; perhaps TRBD1 as D (5 bases). CDR1 and CDR2 (germline): SEHNR, FQNEAQ (reference sequence). V lost 1 base to trimming and J lost 1 base, with 10 bases between them. The CDR3 totals 15 residues. The CDR3 protein is CASSLDGAGNTEAFF. In DNA, the CDR3 is TGTGCCAGCAGCTTAGACGGGGCAGGGAACACTGAAGCTTTCTTT.

The CDR3 protein is CASRVTGGPYEQYF. The CDR3 DNA reads TGTGCCAGCAGAGTGACGGGGGGTCCCTACGAGCAGTACTTC. The chain employs TRBV6-6 and TRBJ2-7, with 7 bases matching TRBD2. Trimming removed 6 bases from V and 2 bases from J; junction bases left unmatched: 7. Germline CDR1 reads MNHNY; CDR2 reads SVGAGI (reference sequence). The CDR3 sequence is 14 residues long.

The rearrangement uses TRBV2 and TRBJ2-6; D remains ambiguous. Trimming cost V 4 bases and J 0 bases, with 4 bases left between them. The length of the CDR3 is 14 residues. Germline V lookup: CDR1 SNHLY, CDR2 FYNNEI. The CDR3 DNA reads TGTGCCAGCAGTGGCTTCTCTGGGGCCAACGTCCTGACTTTC. It specifies CASSGFSGANVLTF. The full variable domain, its missing parts supplied by reference TRBV2 and TRBJ2-6, is EPEVTQTPSHQVTQMGQEVILRCVPISNHLYFYWYRQILGQKVEFLVSFYNNEISEKSEIFDDQFSVERPDGSNFTLKIRSTKLEDSAMYFCASSGFSGANVLTFGAGSRLTVL.

This clone was counted only a few times. This chain links TRBV5-5 with TRBJ2-7, with D tentatively TRBD1 (6 bases). The CDR3 loop spans 11 amino acids. Germline V gives CDR1 SGHKS, CDR2 YYEKEE (reference sequence). The germline V and J ends were trimmed by 2 bases and 7 bases, with 7 bases remaining between them. In DNA, the CDR3 is TGTGCCAGCAGCTTCGGGACAGAGCAGTACTTC. Protein: CASSFGTEQYF.

The chain joins TRBV7-3 to TRBJ2-3; 8 nucleotides match TRBD2. With V trimmed by 3 bases and J by 4 bases, 6 bases remained unmatched. The germline V gene encodes CDR1 SGHTA and CDR2 FQGTGA. This CDR3 contains 15 residues. CDR3 residues: CASSLAGGTSDTQYF. The CDR3, as DNA: TGTGCCAGCAGCTTGGCGGGGGGCACCTCAGATACGCAGTATTTT.

V and J are TRBV6-1 and TRBJ2-2; no reliable D call. The CDR3 totals 14 residues. V lost 6 bases to trimming and J lost 2 bases, with 10 bases between them. Germline CDR1 and CDR2: MNHNS and SASEGT. CDR3 amino acids: CASRSGRNTGELFF. The DNA for the CDR3 is TGTGCCAGCAGGTCAGGTAGAAACACCGGGGAGCTGTTTTTT.

V is TRBV7-3 and J is TRBJ2-2, with TRBD2 as a possible D gene (6 bases). CDR1 is SGHTA and CDR2 is FQGTGA in the germline V gene. CDR3 length equals 15 residues. V was clipped by 2 bases and J by 5 bases, with 12 bases between them. The CDR3 here is CASSLGVGGTGELFF. The CDR3 DNA reads TGTGCCAGCAGCTTAGGGGTCGGGGGAACCGGGGAGCTGTTTTTT.

The V gene is TRBV9, the J gene TRBJ1-2, with TRBD1 matching 8 bases. Germline-derived CDR1 and CDR2 are SGDLS and YYNGEE. CDR3 length: 17 residues. V dropped 0 bases and J dropped 0; count of bases not matched to a gene: 7. As DNA, the CDR3 is TGTGCCAGCAGCGTAGAATCTGAACAGGGGGCTAACTATGGCTACACCTTC. Its translation is CASSVESEQGANYGYTF.

The V and J genes are TRBV2 and TRBJ2-3, with TRBD2 matching 7 bases. Germline V gene data show CDR1 as SNHLY and CDR2 as FYNNEI. Trimming removed 3 bases from V and 4 bases from J; junction bases left unmatched: 10. CDR3 length equals 16 residues. For the CDR3, the DNA is TGTGCCAGCAGTGATCCGGGAGGTGGAACTCCAGATACGCAGTATTTT. This translates into CASSDPGGGTPDTQYF.

This clone has a single count. V usage is TRBV14 and J usage is TRBJ2-2; D is ambiguous. Trimming left V 3 bases short and J 7 bases short, with 12 bases between. Germline loops: CDR1 SGHDN, CDR2 FVKESK. The CDR3 totals 14 residues. CDR3 region: CASSHKWLGGELFF. The DNA for the CDR3 is TGTGCCAGCAGCCATAAGTGGCTTGGCGGGGAGCTGTTTTTT.

This chain joins TRBV30 and TRBJ1-1; tentative D call: TRBD1 (5 bases). V dropped 3 bases and J dropped 7 bases, with 18 bases sitting between them. Germline V lookup: CDR1 GTSNPN, CDR2 SVGIG (reference sequence). The CDR3 length is 14 residues. CDR3: CAWSVGHSGGEAFF. The CDR3 coding sequence is TGTGCCTGGAGCGTAGGACATTCAGGTGGTGAAGCTTTCTTT.